The 2 T cell receptor beta chains below all came from one sample that was sequenced in a study of cytomegalovirus exposure and HLA in healthy donors. Researchers ran the PCR with 60 Vbeta and 13 Jbeta primers. Only in-frame clones appear in the TCRdb table, and some are missing; sequencing was by immunoSEQ multiplex PCR. The table gives about 200,000 clones; the top ten clones make up less than 0.85% of it. Specimen: PBMCs. These receptors were collected from a boy aged 10-17 years in good health and CMV-seronegative.

The chain joins TRBV7-7 to TRBJ2-1; the match to TRBD1 covers 9 bases. This CDR3 is 14 amino acids long. After removal of 3 bases from V and 4 bases from J, the junction contained 1 base not matched to a gene. Looked up from germline, CDR1 is SSHAT and CDR2 is FNYEAQ (reference sequence). The CDR3 region is CASSLGTGYNEQFF. CDR3 bases: TGTGCCAGCAGCTTGGGGACAGGGTACAATGAGCAGTTCTTC.

The chain's CDR3 is CASSKQPLSYEQYF. CDR3 sequence (DNA): TGCGCCAGCAGCAAACAACCCCTTTCCTACGAGCAGTACTTC. The V gene is TRBV4-3, the J gene TRBJ2-7, with D uncertain. Per the germline V gene, CDR1 is LGHNA and CDR2 is YSLEER. There are 14 residues in the CDR3. Trimming cost V 5 bases and J 1 base, with 12 bases left between them.